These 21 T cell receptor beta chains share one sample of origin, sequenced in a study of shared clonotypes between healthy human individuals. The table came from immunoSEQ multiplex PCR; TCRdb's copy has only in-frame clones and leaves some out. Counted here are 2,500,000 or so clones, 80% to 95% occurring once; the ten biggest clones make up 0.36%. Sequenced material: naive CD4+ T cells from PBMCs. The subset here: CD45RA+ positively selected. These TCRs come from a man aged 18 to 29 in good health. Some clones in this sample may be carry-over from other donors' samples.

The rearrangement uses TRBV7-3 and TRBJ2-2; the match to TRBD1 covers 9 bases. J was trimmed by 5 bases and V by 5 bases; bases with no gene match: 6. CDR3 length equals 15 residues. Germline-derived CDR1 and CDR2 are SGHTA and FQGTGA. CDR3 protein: CASSPTGGRTGELFF. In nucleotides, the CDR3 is TGTGCCAGCAGCCCGACAGGGGGTCGGACCGGGGAGCTGTTTTTT.

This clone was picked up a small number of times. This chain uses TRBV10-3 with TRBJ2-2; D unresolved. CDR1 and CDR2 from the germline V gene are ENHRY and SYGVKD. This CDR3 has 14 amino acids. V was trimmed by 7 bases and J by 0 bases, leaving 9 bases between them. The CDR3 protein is CAIKGLTNTGELFF. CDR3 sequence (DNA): TGTGCCATCAAGGGTCTAACGAACACCGGGGAGCTGTTTTTT.

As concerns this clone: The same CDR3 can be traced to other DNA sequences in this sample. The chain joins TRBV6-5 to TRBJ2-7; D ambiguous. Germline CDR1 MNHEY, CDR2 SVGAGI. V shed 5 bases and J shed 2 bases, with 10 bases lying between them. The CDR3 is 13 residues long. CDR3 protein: CASSPPEAYEQYF. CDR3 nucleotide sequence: TGTGCCAGCAGTCCCCCAGAAGCCTACGAGCAGTACTTC.

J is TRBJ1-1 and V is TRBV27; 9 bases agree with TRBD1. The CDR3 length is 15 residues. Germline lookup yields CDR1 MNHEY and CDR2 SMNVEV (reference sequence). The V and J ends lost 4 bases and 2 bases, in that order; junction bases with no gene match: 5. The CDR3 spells CASSSRTGDNTEAFF. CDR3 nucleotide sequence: TGTGCCAGCAGTTCCAGGACAGGGGATAACACTGAAGCTTTCTTT.

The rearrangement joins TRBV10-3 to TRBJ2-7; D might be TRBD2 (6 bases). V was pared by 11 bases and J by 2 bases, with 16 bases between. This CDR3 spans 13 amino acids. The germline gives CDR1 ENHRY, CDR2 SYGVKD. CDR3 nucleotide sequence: TGTGCCTCAGCGGGCAAGGCCCCCTACGAGCAGTACTTC. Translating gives CASAGKAPYEQYF.

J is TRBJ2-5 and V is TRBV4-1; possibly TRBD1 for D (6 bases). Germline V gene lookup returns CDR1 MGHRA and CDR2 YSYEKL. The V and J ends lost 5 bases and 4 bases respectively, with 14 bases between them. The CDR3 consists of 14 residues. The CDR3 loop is CASSSRGDRETQYF. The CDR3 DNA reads TGCGCCAGCAGCTCCAGGGGAGATCGAGAGACCCAGTACTTC.

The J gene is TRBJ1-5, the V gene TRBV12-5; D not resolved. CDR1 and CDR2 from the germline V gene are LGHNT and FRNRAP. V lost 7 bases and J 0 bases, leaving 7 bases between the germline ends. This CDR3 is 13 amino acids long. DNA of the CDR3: TGTGCTAGTGCCATAGGTAGCAATCAGCCCCAGCATTTT. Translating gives CASAIGSNQPQHF.

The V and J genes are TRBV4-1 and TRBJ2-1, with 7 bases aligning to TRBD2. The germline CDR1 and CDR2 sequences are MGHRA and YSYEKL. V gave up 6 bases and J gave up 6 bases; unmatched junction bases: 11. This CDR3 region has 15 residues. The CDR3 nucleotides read TGCGCCAGCAGTTCTGGCAGAGCGGGGTTCAATGAGCAGTTCTTC. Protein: CASSSGRAGFNEQFF.

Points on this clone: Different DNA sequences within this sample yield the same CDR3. Written as DNA, the CDR3 is TGTGCCAGCAGTGAGTCGGGGCCTGGGGCCAACGTCCTGACTTTC. Translating gives CASSESGPGANVLTF. The chain recombines TRBV2 with TRBJ2-6; D could derive from TRBD1 or TRBD2 (5 bases each). The V end was cut by 3 bases, the J end by 2 bases, with 8 bases between. The length of the CDR3 is 15 residues. Germline V gene lookup returns CDR1 SNHLY and CDR2 FYNNEI.

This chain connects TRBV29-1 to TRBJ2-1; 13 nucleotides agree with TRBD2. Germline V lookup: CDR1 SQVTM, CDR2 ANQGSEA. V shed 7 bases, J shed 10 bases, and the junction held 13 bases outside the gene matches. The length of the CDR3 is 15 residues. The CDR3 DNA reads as TGCAGCGACAAGCGGACTAGCGGGAGCCCCAACGAGCAGTTCTTC. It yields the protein CSDKRTSGSPNEQFF.

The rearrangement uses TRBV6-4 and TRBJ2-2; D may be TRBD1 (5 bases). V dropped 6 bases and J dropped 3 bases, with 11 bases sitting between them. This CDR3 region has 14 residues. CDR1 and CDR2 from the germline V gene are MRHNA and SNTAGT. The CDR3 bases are TGTGCCAGCAGAGCTCAAGGGGACACCGGGGAGCTGTTTTTT. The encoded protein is CASRAQGDTGELFF.

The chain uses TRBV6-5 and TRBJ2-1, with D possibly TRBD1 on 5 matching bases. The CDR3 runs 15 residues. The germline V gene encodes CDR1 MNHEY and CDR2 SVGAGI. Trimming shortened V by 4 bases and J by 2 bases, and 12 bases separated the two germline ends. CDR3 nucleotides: TGTGCCAGCAGTTCCTACACGGACACCTACAATGAGCAGTTCTTC. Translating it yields CASSSYTDTYNEQFF.

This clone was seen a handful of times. Written as DNA, the CDR3 is TGTGCCAGCAGCGCCACCAGTGATACGCAGTATTTT. Translating gives CASSATSDTQYF. The genes are TRBV7-9 and TRBJ2-3, with no clear D. The CDR3 has 12 amino acids. Trimming left V 5 bases short and J 6 bases short, with 9 bases between. Germline CDR1 reads SEHNR; CDR2 reads FQNEAQ (reference sequence).

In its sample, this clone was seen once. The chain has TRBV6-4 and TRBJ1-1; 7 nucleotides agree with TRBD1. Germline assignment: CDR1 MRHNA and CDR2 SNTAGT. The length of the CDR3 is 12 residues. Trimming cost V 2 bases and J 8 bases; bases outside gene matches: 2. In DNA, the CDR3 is TGTGCCAGCAGTGACCCCAGGGGGGAAGCTTTCTTT. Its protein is CASSDPRGEAFF.

The CDR3 bases are TGTGCCAGCAGCACAACAGGGTCCCCTCAGCCCCAGCATTTT. The encoded protein is CASSTTGSPQPQHF. V and J are TRBV9 and TRBJ1-5; possible D gene TRBD1, 6 bases. The CDR3 totals 14 residues. Trimming stripped 4 bases from V and 6 bases from J, with 14 bases between. Germline V gives CDR1 SGDLS, CDR2 YYNGEE.

The CDR3 loop reads CSVEDRGGGNEKLFF. In DNA, the CDR3 is TGCAGCGTTGAAGATCGCGGCGGGGGTAATGAAAAACTGTTTTTT. The chain is built from TRBV29-1 and TRBJ1-4, with D perhaps TRBD1 (5 bases). CDR1 and CDR2 from the germline V gene are SQVTM and ANQGSEA. This CDR3 is 15 amino acids long. V shed 0 bases and J shed 4 bases, with 12 bases lying between them.

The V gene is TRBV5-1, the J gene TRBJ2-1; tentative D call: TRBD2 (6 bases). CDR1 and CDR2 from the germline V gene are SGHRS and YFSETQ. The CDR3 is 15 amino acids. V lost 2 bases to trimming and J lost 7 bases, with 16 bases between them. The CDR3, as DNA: TGCGCCAGCAGCTTTGTTAGAGGAGGGCTTAATGAGCAGTTCTTC. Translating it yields CASSFVRGGLNEQFF.

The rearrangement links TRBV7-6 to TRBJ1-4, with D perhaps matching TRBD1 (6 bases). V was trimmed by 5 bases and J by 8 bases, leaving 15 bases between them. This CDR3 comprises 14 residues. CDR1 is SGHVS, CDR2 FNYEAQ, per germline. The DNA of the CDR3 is TGTGCCAGCAGCCCACAGGGAGTAGGGGAAAAACTGTTTTTT. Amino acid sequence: CASSPQGVGEKLFF.

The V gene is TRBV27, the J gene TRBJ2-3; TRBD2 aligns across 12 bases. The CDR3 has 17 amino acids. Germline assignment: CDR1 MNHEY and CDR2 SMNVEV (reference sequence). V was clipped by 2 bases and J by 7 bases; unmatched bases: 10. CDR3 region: CASSLLAGGPLGNTQYF. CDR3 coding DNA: TGTGCCAGCAGTTTACTAGCGGGAGGGCCTTTGGGAAATACGCAGTATTTT.

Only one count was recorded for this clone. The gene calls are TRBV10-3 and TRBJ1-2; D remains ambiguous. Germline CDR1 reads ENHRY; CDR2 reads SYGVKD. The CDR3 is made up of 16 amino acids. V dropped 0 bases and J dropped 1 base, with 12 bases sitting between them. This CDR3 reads CAISESTGSLNYGYTF. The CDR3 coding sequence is TGTGCCATCAGTGAGTCTACGGGGTCCCTTAACTATGGCTACACCTTC.

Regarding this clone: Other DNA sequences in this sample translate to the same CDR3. CDR3 DNA sequence: TGTGCCAGCTCACCAGACCTGAACACTGAAGCTTTCTTT. It codes for CASSPDLNTEAFF. The chain carries TRBV18 and TRBJ1-1; D not resolved. Germline CDR1 and CDR2: KGHSH and LQKENI. Trimming took off 2 bases at V and 0 bases at J, with 4 bases between the two ends. CDR3 length: 13 residues. The full variable domain, with the rest looked up from reference TRBV18 and TRBJ1-1, is NAGVMQNPRHLVRRRGQEARLRCSPMKGHSHVYWYRQLPEEGLKFMVYLQKENIIDESGMPKERFSAEFPKEGPSILRIQQVVRGDSAAYFCASSPDLNTEAFFGQGTRLTVV.